The present T cell receptor (beta chain) was sequenced within a study of T-cell memory formation after mild COVID-19. Study summary: Largely, the TCR clusters proved donor specific. Whole-study findings and limits: From day 15 to 85, contracting clones were balanced between CD4 and CD8, whereas later expanders leaned toward CD4+. The authors left the SARS-CoV-2 specificity of second-wave clones peaking on day 37 unconfirmed. Shrinking CD4+ clones resided mostly in CM and EM, and CD8+ ones in EMRA.

The CDR3 totals 14 residues. CDR1 is SNHLY, CDR2 FYNNEI, per germline. Trimming took 7 bases from V and 4 from J, leaving 16 bases between them. Turning to this clonotype: Its antigen is unidentified.

TCRdb re-called the 5' RACE reads with MiXCR, one entry per CDR3 protein. Of over 350,000 distinct CDR3 sequences in the sample, 20% to 25% were seen once. J is TRBJ1-1 and V is TRBV2, with D tentatively TRBD1 (6 bases). The sequenced sample was PBMCs or a T cell subset sorted from them (not recorded which). The receptor's source is an adult woman who had mild COVID-19 (a few samples of this study predate the infection). Cell type and time point are not known. CDR3 sequence reads: CASMKQGRGTEAFF. CDR3 nucleotides: TGTGCCAGCATGAAGCAGGGGAGGGGCACTGAAGCTTTCTTT.